One sample yielded the 15 T cell receptor beta chains listed below, sequenced in a study of cytomegalovirus exposure and HLA in healthy donors. With 60 Vbeta and 13 Jbeta primers, the PCR was carried out. Data came from immunoSEQ multiplex PCR; TCRdb stores just in-frame clones and leaves some out. The sample includes 99,000 or so clones, around 70% of them seen just once. The sample comprised PBMCs. The receptors were sampled from a man younger than 45 in good health and CMV-seronegative.

CDR3 amino acids: CAWSDYRDRIAKNIQYF. The CDR3 coding sequence is TGTGCCTGGAGCGATTACCGGGACAGAATAGCCAAAAACATTCAGTACTTC. V usage is TRBV30 and J usage is TRBJ2-4; 7 nucleotides align to TRBD1. V gave up 3 bases and J gave up 0 bases; unmatched junction bases: 11. CDR1 is GTSNPN, CDR2 SVGIG, per germline (reference sequence). CDR3 length equals 17 residues.

The V gene is TRBV5-8, the J gene TRBJ1-5; maybe TRBD1 (5 bases). Deletions cut 4 bases from V and 4 bases from J, with 15 bases between. CDR3 length: 15 amino acids. Germline-derived CDR1 and CDR2 are SGHTS and YDEGEE. Here the CDR3 reads CASSPGVLGNQPQHF. CDR3 nucleotide sequence: TGTGCCAGCAGCCCGGGGGTACTAGGAAATCAGCCCCAGCATTTT.

The CDR3 is CASSWTGGNTEAFF. For the CDR3, the DNA is TGTGCCAGCAGTTGGACAGGGGGGAACACTGAAGCTTTCTTT. V usage is TRBV28 and J usage is TRBJ1-1; 10 nucleotides agree with TRBD1. J lost 1 base, V lost 4 bases, and 0 bases had no gene match. The CDR3 spans 14 residues. Per the germline V gene, CDR1 is MDHEN and CDR2 is SYDVKM.

This clone was seen more than once but under ten times. The V call is TRBV7-8, the J call TRBJ2-7; 10 bases are shared with TRBD1. Germline CDR1 and CDR2: SGHVS and FQNEAQ. Trimming at V came to 6 bases and at J to 1 base, leaving 6 bases not matched to a gene. There are 15 residues in the CDR3. DNA for the CDR3: TGTGCCAGCAGTCGGGGGGACAGGGGTTCCTACGAGCAGTACTTC. This sequence encodes CASSRGDRGSYEQYF.

This chain links TRBV10-3 with TRBJ1-2; D is ambiguous. The CDR3 loop spans 14 amino acids. With 3 bases removed from V and 4 bases from J, the gap between germline ends came to 12 bases. Germline V gene data show CDR1 as ENHRY and CDR2 as SYGVKD. DNA of the CDR3: TGTGCCATCAGTGACGAGGCCTTCTCCTATGGCTACACCTTC. It yields the protein CAISDEAFSYGYTF.

The chain recombines TRBV5-1 with TRBJ1-1; TRBD1 matches 10 bases. The junction had 4 bases not matched to a gene; V was cut back by 5 bases and J by 0 bases. Germline assignment: CDR1 SGHRS and CDR2 YFSETQ. The length of the CDR3 is 15 residues. CDR3 coding DNA: TGCGCCAGCAGTGGGACAGGGGCCTTGAACACTGAAGCTTTCTTT. It yields the protein CASSGTGALNTEAFF.

In regard to this clone: One end of the junction fails to match germline, which may point to a read error. This sample also contains other DNA sequences that code for the same CDR3. The chain couples TRBV13 to TRBJ2-2; D is perhaps TRBD1 (6 bases). Germline V gene data show CDR1 as PRHDT and CDR2 as FYEKMQ (reference sequence). This CDR3 has 17 residues. Here the CDR3 reads CASSFAGVNGFTGELFF. Here the CDR3 DNA reads TGTGCCAGCAGCTTTGCAGGGGTAAATGGTTTCACCGGGGAGTTGTTTTTT.

This rearrangement joins TRBV7-8 to TRBJ1-2, with 11 bases lining up with TRBD1. This CDR3 has 15 residues. J was trimmed by 2 bases and V by 1 base; bases with no gene match: 0. The germline gives CDR1 SGHVS, CDR2 FQNEAQ. CDR3 coding DNA: TGTGCCAGCAGCTTAGGGACAGGGGGCAACTATGGCTACACCTTC. This sequence encodes CASSLGTGGNYGYTF. The full variable domain, in which reference TRBV7-8 and TRBJ1-2 provide the parts outside the CDR3, is GAGVSQSPRYKVAKRGQDVALRCDPISGHVSLFWYQQALGQGPEFLTYFQNEAQLDKSGLPSDRFFAERPEGSVSTLKIQRTQQEDSAVYLCASSLGTGGNYGYTFGSGTRLTVV.

The chain combines TRBV2 with TRBJ1-1; D is unclear. Germline values: CDR1 SNHLY, CDR2 FYNNEI. V was shortened by 1 base and J by 7 bases, with 10 bases between the two germline ends. This CDR3 is built from 13 residues. The CDR3 here is CASSEGYGFEAFF. In DNA form, the CDR3 reads TGTGCCAGCAGTGAAGGGTACGGGTTTGAAGCTTTCTTT.

CDR3 DNA sequence: TGTGCCAGCAGCATATTTGGACAGGGCGAAGAGACCCAGTACTTC. Translated: CASSIFGQGEETQYF. The V gene is TRBV7-2, the J gene TRBJ2-5, with 8 bases aligning to TRBD1. The trim removed 5 bases at V and 3 bases at J, leaving 8 bases unmatched. This CDR3 spans 15 amino acids. The V gene's germline CDR1 is SGHTA and CDR2 FQGNSA.

In its sample, this clone was seen once. The rearrangement joins TRBV9 to TRBJ2-7; TRBD1 matches 7 bases. Germline V lookup: CDR1 SGDLS, CDR2 YYNGEE. V lost 4 bases and J lost 4; bases outside the gene matches: 8. This CDR3 has 14 amino acids. This CDR3 is CASSPRTGSYEQYF. The CDR3, as DNA: TGTGCCAGCAGCCCCCGGACAGGTTCATACGAGCAGTACTTC.

The chain is built from TRBV5-1 and TRBJ2-1; 7 bases are a match to TRBD1. Germline V CDR1 and CDR2: SGHRS, YFSETQ. Trimming at V came to 4 bases and at J to 0 bases, leaving 10 bases not matched to a gene. The CDR3 totals 17 residues. The CDR3 nucleotides read TGCGCCAGCAGCCGAGACGCTGGGACAGACTCCTACAATGAGCAGTTCTTC. Translated: CASSRDAGTDSYNEQFF. Combining the CDR3 with reference TRBV5-1 and TRBJ2-1 gives the whole variable domain KAGVTQTPRYLIKTRGQQVTLSCSPISGHRSVSWYQQTPGQGLQFLFEYFSETQRNKGNFPGRFSGRQFSNSRSEMNVSTLELGDSALYLCASSRDAGTDSYNEQFFGPGTRLTVL.

The chain has TRBV30 and TRBJ1-1; 9 bases agree with TRBD1. CDR3 length: 15 amino acids. Unmatched junction bases numbered 3, after V lost 0 bases and J lost 1 base. CDR1 GTSNPN and CDR2 SVGIG come from the germline V gene (reference sequence). The CDR3 coding sequence is TGTGCCTGGAGTGTACGGGACAGGGCGAACACTGAAGCTTTCTTT. Its translation: CAWSVRDRANTEAFF.

The rearrangement uses TRBV9 and TRBJ2-2; 10 nucleotides line up with TRBD1. The CDR3 runs to 15 residues. V was pared by 3 bases and J by 7 bases, with 6 bases of the junction left unmatched. From germline, CDR1 is SGDLS and CDR2 YYNGEE. CDR3 sequence reads: CASSGLTGGFGELFF. The CDR3 nucleotides read TGTGCCAGCAGCGGACTGACAGGGGGCTTCGGGGAGCTGTTTTTT.

V and J are TRBV2 and TRBJ1-2, with D maybe TRBD1 (5 bases). The CDR3 covers 15 residues. Germline CDR1 and CDR2: SNHLY and FYNNEI. Trimming left V 4 bases short and J 0 bases short, with 12 bases between. In DNA, the CDR3 is TGTGCCAGCAGTGCCAGGGTTGGGGCTAACTATGGCTACACCTTC. It codes for CASSARVGANYGYTF. Supplemented by reference TRBV2 and TRBJ1-2, the full variable domain reads EPEVTQTPSHQVTQMGQEVILRCVPISNHLYFYWYRQILGQKVEFLVSFYNNEISEKSEIFDDQFSVERPDGSNFTLKIRSTKLEDSAMYFCASSARVGANYGYTFGSGTRLTVV.